Presented here are 20 T cell receptor beta chains from one specimen sequenced in a study of OX40 agonist ivuxolimab in advanced cancers. The method was immunoSEQ multiplex PCR; TCRdb's version includes in-frame clones alone and lacks a portion of them. The sample holds tens of thousands of clones; over 85% are singletons and the top ten take 45% to 55%. The material was CD4+ or CD8+ T cells sorted from blood, obtained in a trial of the OX40 agonist ivuxolimab. The receptors were sampled from an adult with an advanced solid tumor such as melanoma, head and neck, liver or kidney cancer.

The chain combines TRBV7-7 with TRBJ2-7, with D possibly matching TRBD1 (6 bases). The V gene's germline CDR1 is SSHAT and CDR2 FNYEAQ (reference sequence). There are 13 residues in the CDR3. Trimming cost V 9 bases and J 0 bases, with 12 bases left between them. The CDR3 region has the DNA TGTGCCAGTTCGGCAGGGGACTCCTACGAGCAGTACTTC. This gives the protein CASSAGDSYEQYF. The whole variable domain, remainder taken from reference TRBV7-7 and TRBJ2-7, is GAGVSQSPRYKVTKRGQDVTLRCDPISSHATLYWYQQALGQGPEFLTYFNYEAQPDKSGLPSDRFSAERPEGSISTLTIQRTEQRDSAMYRCASSAGDSYEQYFGPGTRLTVT.

V usage is TRBV27 and J usage is TRBJ1-2; D is ambiguous. V was clipped by 0 bases and J by 3 bases, with 8 bases between them. Germline CDR1 and CDR2: MNHEY and SMNVEV (reference sequence). CDR3 length: 14 residues. CDR3 loop: CASSLSGVDYGYTF. For the CDR3, the DNA is TGTGCCAGCAGTTTATCCGGAGTTGACTATGGCTACACCTTC.

The J gene is TRBJ2-3, the V gene TRBV9; TRBD1 is a possible D gene (6 bases). The V end was cut by 1 base, the J end by 4 bases, with 16 bases between. CDR1 and CDR2 (germline): SGDLS, YYNGEE. This CDR3 is 16 amino acids long. The CDR3 sequence: CASSVKDWGLADTQYF. The CDR3, as DNA: TGTGCCAGCAGCGTAAAGGACTGGGGGCTGGCAGATACGCAGTATTTT.

The chain links TRBV28 to TRBJ1-5; D remains unclear. CDR1 and CDR2 (germline): MDHEN, SYDVKM. Trimming stripped 8 bases from V and 3 bases from J, with 8 bases between. CDR3 length: 12 amino acids. The CDR3 DNA follows: TGTGCCAGCCGGGCTACCAATCAGCCCCAGCATTTT. Residues: CASRATNQPQHF.

This chain connects TRBV7-9 to TRBJ2-2; TRBD2 is a possible D gene (5 bases). V was pared by 5 bases and J by 4 bases, with 14 bases between. Germline V gene data show CDR1 as SEHNR and CDR2 as FQNEAQ (reference sequence). This CDR3 has 15 residues. This CDR3 reads CASSPLLRGTGELFF. The DNA for the CDR3 is TGTGCCAGCAGCCCCCTCCTCCGGGGCACCGGGGAGCTGTTTTTT.

V gene TRBV5-1 combines with J gene TRBJ1-1; TRBD1 is a possible D gene (5 bases). With 0 bases removed from V and 3 bases from J, the gap between germline ends came to 9 bases. The CDR3 spans 14 residues. The germline CDR1 and CDR2 sequences are SGHRS and YFSETQ. DNA of the CDR3: TGCGCCAGCAGCTTGGCGGGACGCGACACTGAAGCTTTCTTT. Residues: CASSLAGRDTEAFF.

The V and J genes are TRBV6-6 and TRBJ1-1; maybe TRBD1 (6 bases). Trimming took 0 bases from V and 3 from J, leaving 11 bases between them. CDR1 and CDR2 (germline): MNHNY, SVGAGI (reference sequence). CDR3 length: 15 residues. The CDR3 reads CASSYSGQSDTEAFF. The CDR3 DNA follows: TGTGCCAGCAGTTACTCCGGACAGTCGGACACTGAAGCTTTCTTT.

This chain connects TRBV19 to TRBJ1-2; no definite D call. Between the trimmed V and J ends, which lost 7 bases and 1 base, there was a span of 10 bases. The CDR3 loop spans 13 amino acids. Per the germline V gene, CDR1 is LNHDA and CDR2 is SQIVND (reference sequence). The CDR3 coding sequence is TGTGCCAGTATCTGGATAGTTAACTATGGCTACACCTTC. This sequence encodes CASIWIVNYGYTF. Complete variable domain (other parts from reference TRBV19 and TRBJ1-2): DGGITQSPKYLFRKEGQNVTLSCEQNLNHDAMYWYRQDPGQGLRLIYYSQIVNDFQKGDIAEGYSVSREKKESFPLTVTSAQKNPTAFYLCASIWIVNYGYTFGSGTRLTVV.

This rearrangement joins TRBV28 to TRBJ1-1; D unclear. The V gene's germline CDR1 is MDHEN and CDR2 SYDVKM. V lost 8 bases, J lost 3 bases, and 16 bases lay in between. There are 14 residues in the CDR3. The chain's CDR3 is CASCPRGWYTEAFF. CDR3 bases: TGTGCCAGCTGCCCACGGGGATGGTACACTGAAGCTTTCTTT. Complete variable domain (other parts from reference TRBV28 and TRBJ1-1): DVKVTQSSRYLVKRTGEKVFLECVQDMDHENMFWYRQDPGLGLRLIYFSYDVKMKEKGDIPEGYSVSREKKERFSLILESASTNQTSMYLCASCPRGWYTEAFFGQGTRLTVV.

This chain joins TRBV6-5 and TRBJ2-7; D is perhaps TRBD1 or TRBD2 (5 bases each). Germline V gene sequence: CDR1 MNHEY, CDR2 SVGAGI. V was clipped by 0 bases and J by 6 bases, with 12 bases between them. This CDR3 comprises 14 residues. CDR3 loop: CASSYSRGTVEQYF. The CDR3 coding sequence is TGTGCCAGCAGTTACTCGAGGGGCACGGTCGAGCAGTACTTC.

The V and J genes are TRBV7-6 and TRBJ2-2; maybe TRBD1 (6 bases). V was clipped by 1 base and J by 8 bases, with 8 bases between them. The CDR3 extends over 13 amino acids. CDR1 is SGHVS and CDR2 is FNYEAQ in the germline V gene. The CDR3 sequence: CASSLGGQGELFF. CDR3 in DNA: TGTGCCAGCAGCTTAGGTGGACAGGGGGAGCTGTTTTTT. The full variable domain, its missing parts supplied by reference TRBV7-6 and TRBJ2-2, is GAGVSQSPRYKVTKRGQDVALRCDPISGHVSLYWYRQALGQGPEFLTYFNYEAQQDKSGLPNDRFSAERPEGSISTLTIQRTEQRDSAMYRCASSLGGQGELFFGEGSRLTVL.

The chain couples TRBV4-3 to TRBJ2-7; possibly TRBD2 for D (7 bases). The CDR3 is 15 residues long. Germline V lookup: CDR1 LGHNA, CDR2 YSLEER. V gave up 4 bases and J gave up 7 bases, with 20 bases separating them. The CDR3 sequence is CASSPGSRGAGEQYF. The CDR3 bases are TGCGCCAGCAGCCCAGGCAGTCGGGGGGCAGGGGAGCAGTACTTC.

The V gene is TRBV5-4, the J gene TRBJ2-3; a weak D match, TRBD2 (7 bases). The CDR3 spans 18 residues. Germline V gene sequence: CDR1 SGHNT, CDR2 YYREEE (reference sequence). Trimming took 0 bases from V and 0 from J, leaving 17 bases between them. CDR3 amino acids: CASSLEGLRGGSTDTQYF. For the CDR3, the DNA is TGTGCCAGCAGCTTGGAAGGGCTGAGGGGGGGTAGCACAGATACGCAGTATTTT.

The chain combines TRBV28 with TRBJ2-6; D tentatively reads TRBD1 or TRBD2 (6 bases each). This CDR3 comprises 15 residues. Trimming left V 2 bases short and J 3 bases short, with 8 bases between. Germline values: CDR1 MDHEN, CDR2 SYDVKM. The CDR3 DNA reads as TGTGCCAGCAGTTTAGGAGGGGGTGGGGCCAACGTCCTGACTTTC. It translates to CASSLGGGGANVLTF.

This chain links TRBV28 with TRBJ2-7; D ambiguous. This CDR3 is 12 amino acids long. CDR1 is MDHEN, CDR2 SYDVKM, per germline. Trimming took off 5 bases at V and 6 bases at J, with 11 bases between the two ends. The CDR3 region is CASSPPFGEQYF. CDR3 DNA sequence: TGTGCCAGCAGTCCCCCGTTTGGCGAGCAGTACTTC.

V is TRBV5-1 and J is TRBJ1-1, with TRBD1 matching over 7 bases. Losses at the gene ends were 4 bases for V and 0 bases for J; bases not matched to a gene: 3. The CDR3 has 14 residues. Germline lookup yields CDR1 SGHRS and CDR2 YFSETQ. CDR3 protein: CASSRTGVNTEAFF. The CDR3 DNA is TGCGCCAGCAGCCGAACAGGGGTGAACACTGAAGCTTTCTTT.

This clone was observed once. The rearrangement links TRBV5-1 to TRBJ2-5, with a weak D call TRBD2 (5 bases). Germline loops: CDR1 SGHRS, CDR2 YFSETQ. The CDR3 runs to 15 residues. V lost 0 bases and J lost 1, with 10 bases in between. CDR3 sequence reads: CASSLERDLQETQYF. As DNA, the CDR3 is TGCGCCAGCAGCTTGGAGAGGGATCTCCAAGAGACCCAGTACTTC. The variable domain in full, completed from reference TRBV5-1 and TRBJ2-5, reads KAGVTQTPRYLIKTRGQQVTLSCSPISGHRSVSWYQQTPGQGLQFLFEYFSETQRNKGNFPGRFSGRQFSNSRSEMNVSTLELGDSALYLCASSLERDLQETQYFGPGTRLLVL.

V gene TRBV11-2 combines with J gene TRBJ2-6; the D gene is possibly TRBD1 (7 bases). The CDR3 length is 19 residues. Germline V gene sequence: CDR1 SGHAT, CDR2 FQNNGV. V was clipped by 4 bases and J by 2 bases, with 21 bases between them. DNA for the CDR3: TGTGCCAGCAGCTCCCCCCGTGGGCAGGGGGGACCTGGGGCCAACGTCCTGACTTTC. Encoded protein: CASSSPRGQGGPGANVLTF. Full variable domain (missing parts from reference TRBV11-2 and TRBJ2-6): EAGVAQSPRYKIIEKRQSVAFWCNPISGHATLYWYQQILGQGPKLLIQFQNNGVVDDSQLPKDRFSAERLKGVDSTLKIQPAKLEDSAVYLCASSSPRGQGGPGANVLTFGAGSRLTVL.

This chain connects TRBV6-6 to TRBJ2-3; D assignment may be TRBD1 or TRBD2 (6 bases each). The germline gives CDR1 MNHNY, CDR2 SVGAGI (reference sequence). V was clipped by 6 bases and J by 5 bases, with 18 bases between them. The CDR3 covers 15 residues. The CDR3 protein is CASSALEGGQDTQYF. The CDR3 DNA reads as TGTGCCAGCAGCGCCCTCGAGGGGGGACAAGATACGCAGTATTTT.

This clone came up once. The chain combines TRBV4-1 with TRBJ1-2, with D tentatively TRBD1 (6 bases). V was clipped by 1 base and J by 8 bases, with 17 bases between them. The CDR3 has 15 residues. Germline loops: CDR1 MGHRA, CDR2 YSYEKL. CDR3 residues: CASSQVEQGQRGYTF. The CDR3 DNA reads TGCGCCAGCAGCCAAGTCGAGCAGGGGCAACGGGGCTACACCTTC.